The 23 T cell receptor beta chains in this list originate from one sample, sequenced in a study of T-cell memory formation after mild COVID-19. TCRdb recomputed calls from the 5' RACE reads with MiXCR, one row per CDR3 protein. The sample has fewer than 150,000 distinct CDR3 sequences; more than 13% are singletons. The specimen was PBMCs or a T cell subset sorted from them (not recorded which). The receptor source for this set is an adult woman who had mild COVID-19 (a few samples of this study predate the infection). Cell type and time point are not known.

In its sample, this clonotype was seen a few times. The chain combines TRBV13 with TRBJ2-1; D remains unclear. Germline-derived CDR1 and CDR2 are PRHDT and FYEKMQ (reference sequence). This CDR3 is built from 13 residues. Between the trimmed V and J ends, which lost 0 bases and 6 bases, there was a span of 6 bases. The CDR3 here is CASSLGQVNEQFF. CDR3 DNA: TGTGCCAGCAGCTTAGGGCAGGTCAATGAGCAGTTCTTC.

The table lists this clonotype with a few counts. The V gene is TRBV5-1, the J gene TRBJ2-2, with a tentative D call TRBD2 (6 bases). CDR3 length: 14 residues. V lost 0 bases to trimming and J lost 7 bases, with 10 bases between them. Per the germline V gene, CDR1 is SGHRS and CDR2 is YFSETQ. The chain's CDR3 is CASSLGLEGGELFF. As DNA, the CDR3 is TGCGCCAGCAGCTTGGGACTAGAAGGCGGGGAGCTGTTTTTT. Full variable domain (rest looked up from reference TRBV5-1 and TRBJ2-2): KAGVTQTPRYLIKTRGQQVTLSCSPISGHRSVSWYQQTPGQGLQFLFEYFSETQRNKGNFPGRFSGRQFSNSRSEMNVSTLELGDSALYLCASSLGLEGGELFFGEGSRLTVL.

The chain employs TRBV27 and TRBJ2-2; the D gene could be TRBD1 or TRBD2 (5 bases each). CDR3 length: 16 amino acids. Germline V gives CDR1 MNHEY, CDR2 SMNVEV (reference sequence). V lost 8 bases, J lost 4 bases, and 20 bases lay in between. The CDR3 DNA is TGTGCCAGCTTGGGAATTGGGGCTAGCTTCACCGGGGAGCTGTTTTTT. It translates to CASLGIGASFTGELFF.

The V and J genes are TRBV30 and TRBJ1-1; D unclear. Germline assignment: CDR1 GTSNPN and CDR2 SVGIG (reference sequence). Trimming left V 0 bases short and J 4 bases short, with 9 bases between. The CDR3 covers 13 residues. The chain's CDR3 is CAWSVAVSTEAFF. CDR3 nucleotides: TGTGCCTGGAGTGTCGCTGTTAGCACTGAAGCTTTCTTT.

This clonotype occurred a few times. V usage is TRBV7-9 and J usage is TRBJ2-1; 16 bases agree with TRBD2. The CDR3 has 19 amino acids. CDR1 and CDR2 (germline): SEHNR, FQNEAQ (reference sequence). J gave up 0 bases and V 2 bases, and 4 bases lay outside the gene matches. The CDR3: CASSLPGTSGRASYNEQFF. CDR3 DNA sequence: TGTGCCAGCAGCTTACCTGGGACTAGCGGGAGGGCCTCCTACAATGAGCAGTTCTTC.

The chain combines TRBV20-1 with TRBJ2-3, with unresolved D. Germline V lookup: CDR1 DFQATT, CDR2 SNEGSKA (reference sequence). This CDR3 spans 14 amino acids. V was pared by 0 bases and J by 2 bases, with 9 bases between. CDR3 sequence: CSARDAPYTDTQYF. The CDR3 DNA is TGCAGTGCTAGAGATGCTCCTTACACAGATACGCAGTATTTT.

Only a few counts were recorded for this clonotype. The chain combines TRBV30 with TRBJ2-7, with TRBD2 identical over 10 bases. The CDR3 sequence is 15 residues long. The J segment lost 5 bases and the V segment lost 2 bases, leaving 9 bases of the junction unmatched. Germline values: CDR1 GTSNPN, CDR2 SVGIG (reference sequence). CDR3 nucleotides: TGTGCCTGGAGTAAGCCTGGGACTAGCGCTCACGAGCAGTACTTC. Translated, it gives CAWSKPGTSAHEQYF.

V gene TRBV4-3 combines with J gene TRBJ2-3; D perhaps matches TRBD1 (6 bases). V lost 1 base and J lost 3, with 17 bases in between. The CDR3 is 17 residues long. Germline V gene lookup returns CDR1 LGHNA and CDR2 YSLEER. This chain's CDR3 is CASSQVIQGRRTDTQYF. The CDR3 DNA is TGCGCCAGCAGCCAAGTAATCCAGGGGAGAAGAACAGATACGCAGTATTTT.

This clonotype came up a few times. In DNA, the CDR3 is TGTGCCAGCAGCGTAGACGAAAGCTCCTACGAGCAGTACTTC. It encodes CASSVDESSYEQYF. The rearrangement joins TRBV9 to TRBJ2-7; no clear D. Trimming took 0 bases from V and 0 from J, leaving 7 bases between them. The CDR3 contains 14 residues. Germline CDR1 reads SGDLS; CDR2 reads YYNGEE.

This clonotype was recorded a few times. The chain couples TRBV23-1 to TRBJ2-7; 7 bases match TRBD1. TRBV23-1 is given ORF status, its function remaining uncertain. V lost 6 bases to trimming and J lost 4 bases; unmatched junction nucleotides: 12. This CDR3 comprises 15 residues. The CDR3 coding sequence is TGCGCCAGCAGGAACAAACCGGGACAGTCTTACGAGCAGTACTTC. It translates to CASRNKPGQSYEQYF.

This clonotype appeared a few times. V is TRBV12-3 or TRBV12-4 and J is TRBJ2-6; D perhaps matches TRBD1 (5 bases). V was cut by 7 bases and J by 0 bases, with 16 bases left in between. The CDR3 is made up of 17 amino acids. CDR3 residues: CASTPDRPDSGANVLTF. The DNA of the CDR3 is TGTGCCAGCACCCCCGACAGACCCGACTCTGGGGCCAACGTCCTGACTTTC.

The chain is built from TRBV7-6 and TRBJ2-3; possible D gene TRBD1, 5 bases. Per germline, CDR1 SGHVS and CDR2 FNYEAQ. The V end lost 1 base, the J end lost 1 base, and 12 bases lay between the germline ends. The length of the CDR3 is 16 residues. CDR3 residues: CASSLDPGQGTDTQYF. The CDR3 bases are TGTGCCAGCAGCTTAGACCCAGGACAAGGCACAGATACGCAGTATTTT.

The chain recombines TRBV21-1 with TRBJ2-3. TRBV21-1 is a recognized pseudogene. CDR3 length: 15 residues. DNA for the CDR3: TGTGCCAGCAGCGAGAAAAGGCGGTGCACAGATACGCAGTATTTT. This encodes CASSEKRRCTDTQYF.

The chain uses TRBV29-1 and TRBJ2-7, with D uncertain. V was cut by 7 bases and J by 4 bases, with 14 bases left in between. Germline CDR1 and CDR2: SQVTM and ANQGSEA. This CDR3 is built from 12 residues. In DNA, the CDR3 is TGCAGCGCAACGTGGGGTCAGTACGAGCAGTACTTC. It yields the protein CSATWGQYEQYF.

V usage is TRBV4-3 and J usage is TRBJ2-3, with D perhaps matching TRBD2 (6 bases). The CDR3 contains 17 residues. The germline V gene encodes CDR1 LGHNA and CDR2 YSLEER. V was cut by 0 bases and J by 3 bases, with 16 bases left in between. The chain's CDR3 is CASSQDSWEAQTDTQYF. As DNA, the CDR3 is TGCGCCAGCAGCCAAGATTCGTGGGAGGCTCAGACAGATACGCAGTATTTT.

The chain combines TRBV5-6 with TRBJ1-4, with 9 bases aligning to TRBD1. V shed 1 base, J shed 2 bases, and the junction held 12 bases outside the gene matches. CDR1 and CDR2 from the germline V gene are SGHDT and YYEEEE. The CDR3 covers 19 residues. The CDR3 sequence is CASSLQGQGLFGTNEKLFF. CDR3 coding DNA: TGTGCCAGCAGCTTGCAAGGACAGGGGCTCTTCGGCACTAATGAAAAACTGTTTTTT.

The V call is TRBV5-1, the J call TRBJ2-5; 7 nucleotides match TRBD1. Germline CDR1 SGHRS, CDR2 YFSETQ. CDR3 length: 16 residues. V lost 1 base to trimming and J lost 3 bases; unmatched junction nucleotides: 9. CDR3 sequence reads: CASSLTDRDREETQYF. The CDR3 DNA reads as TGCGCCAGCAGCTTGACCGATCGGGACAGAGAAGAGACCCAGTACTTC.

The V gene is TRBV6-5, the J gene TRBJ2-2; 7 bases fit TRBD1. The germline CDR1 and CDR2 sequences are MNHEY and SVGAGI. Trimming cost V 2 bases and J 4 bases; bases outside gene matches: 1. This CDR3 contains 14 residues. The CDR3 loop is CASSYGQATGELFF. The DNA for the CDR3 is TGTGCCAGCAGTTACGGACAGGCCACCGGGGAGCTGTTTTTT.

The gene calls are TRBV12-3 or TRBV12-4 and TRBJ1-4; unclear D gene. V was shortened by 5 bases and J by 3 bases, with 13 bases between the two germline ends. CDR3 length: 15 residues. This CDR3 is CASSSTGGSNEKLFF. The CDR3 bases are TGTGCCAGCAGTAGTACGGGCGGATCTAATGAAAAACTGTTTTTT.

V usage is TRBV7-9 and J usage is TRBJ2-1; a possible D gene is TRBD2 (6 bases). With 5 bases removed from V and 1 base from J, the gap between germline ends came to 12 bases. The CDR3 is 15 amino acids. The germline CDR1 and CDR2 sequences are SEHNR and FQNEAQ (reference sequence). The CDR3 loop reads CASSVRDSSYNEQFF. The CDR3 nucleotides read TGTGCCAGCAGCGTCCGGGACTCTTCCTACAATGAGCAGTTCTTC. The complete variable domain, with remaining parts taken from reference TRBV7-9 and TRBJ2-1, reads DTGVSQNPRHKITKRGQNVTFRCDPISEHNRLYWYRQTLGQGPEFLTYFQNEAQLEKSRLLSDRFSAERPKGSFSTLEIQRTEQGDSAMYLCASSVRDSSYNEQFFGPGTRLTVL.

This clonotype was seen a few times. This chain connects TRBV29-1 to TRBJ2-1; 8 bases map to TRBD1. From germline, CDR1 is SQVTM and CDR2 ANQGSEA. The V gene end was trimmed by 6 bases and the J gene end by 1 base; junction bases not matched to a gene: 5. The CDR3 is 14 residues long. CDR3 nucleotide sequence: TGCAGCGTGATAGACAGGGGTTCCTACAATGAGCAGTTCTTC. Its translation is CSVIDRGSYNEQFF.

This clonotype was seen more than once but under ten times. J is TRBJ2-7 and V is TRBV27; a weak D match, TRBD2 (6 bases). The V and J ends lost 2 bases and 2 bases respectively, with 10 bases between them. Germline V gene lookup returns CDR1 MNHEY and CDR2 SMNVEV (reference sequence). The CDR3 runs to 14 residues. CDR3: CASSLRGLAYEQYF. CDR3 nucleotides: TGTGCCAGCAGTTTACGGGGGTTAGCCTACGAGCAGTACTTC.

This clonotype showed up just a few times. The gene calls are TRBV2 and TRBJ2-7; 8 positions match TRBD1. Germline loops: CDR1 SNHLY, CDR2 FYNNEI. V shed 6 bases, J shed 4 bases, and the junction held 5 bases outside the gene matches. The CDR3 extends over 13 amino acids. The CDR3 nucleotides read TGTGCCAGCAGCGACAGGGGCGGTTACGAGCAGTACTTC. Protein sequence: CASSDRGGYEQYF.